This T cell receptor (beta chain) was recovered during a study of shared clonotypes between healthy human individuals (dated by TCRdb to 2019 to 2021). With respect to the entire study: The cohort comprised a couple of women and a few men aged 18 to 49 years. For each donor, three plates each were used for CD4 naive and CD4 memory, two plates were used for CD8 naive, and one plate was used for CD8 memory. The study deeply sequenced blood TCR repertoires of five healthy adults to estimate repertoire size and the extent of clonotype sharing between individuals. To increase sequencing depth and limit assay-specific biases, different laboratories used diverse techniques to prepare libraries and sequence TCR repertoires. Leukapheresis yielded between about 0.94 and 9.5 billion PBMCs per donor.

V ends up 2 bases short and J 4 bases short, with an unmatched junction base count of 7. Counted from cysteine to phenylalanine, this CDR3 has 15 amino acids. Of all the DNA, just the CDR3 is kept, 45 bases in frame from base 1. The germline V gene supplies CDR1 LGHNA and CDR2 YSLEER. Overall results and qualifications from the work: Sampling was restricted to blood, and TCR repertoires in tissues likely differ from the TCR repertoires found in blood. Higher generation probabilities were observed for clonotypes shared by all four sorted-subset donors than for non-shared clonotypes. Rarefaction of sorted-subset datasets indicated incomplete sequencing despite the large sequencing depth. The genetic and exposure-history diversity represented was limited by the small number of donors. Based on pairwise subsampling, the degree of clonotype sharing among donors was expected to be affected by sequencing depth. Estimated clonotype richness was generally larger for naive than for memory subsets. When four donors were compared, the shared fraction of clonotypes was around 5% for naive CD4, around 3.6% for naive CD8, about 2.5% for memory CD4, and less than 0.5% for memory CD8.

On this clone itself: Its antigen has not been determined. Base quality data are lacking; no much larger clone is found one base away.

Healthy HIV-negative adults with no recently reported acute infections or vaccinations were included as donors. Only Caucasian adults living in Nashville, Tennessee, USA were represented among the donors. CD4+ T cells were enriched through magnetic negative selection, after which naive cells were positively selected on CD45RA and the remaining negative fraction served as the memory subset. After blood collection by leukapheresis, PBMCs were isolated using Ficoll-Histopaque density gradient centrifugation and then cryopreserved in the vapor phase of liquid nitrogen. Analytical flow cytometry was used to check the purity and quantity of each magnetically sorted T cell population. From each sorted fraction, genomic DNA was isolated and quantified by UV absorbance on a Nanodrop 2000c. Using the deep immunoSEQ assay, multiplex PCR amplified TCR CDR3 regions from genomic DNA. Extracted genomic DNA from each cell subset was spread evenly across all wells of several immunoSEQ 96-well plates, with each plate serving as a replicate. For sorted subsets, roughly 0.2 ug genomic DNA, equal to tens of thousands of T cell genomes, was loaded into each replicate PCR. Purified libraries were measured with a Qubit 3.0 fluorometer, size-checked on a Bioanalyzer 2100, and measured again with the KAPA Library Quantification kit. Every immunoSEQ 96-well plate was sequenced on a dedicated single-read 150-cycle Illumina NextSeq 550 flow cell. The published analysis was carried out like this. The immunoSEQ output contained only junctional sequences without quality scores, so filtering could not match that applied to full-length reads. To assign V/J genes and CDR3, sequences were annotated using PyIR, a Python wrapper for IgBLAST v1.9, with IMGT germline references. Any read was removed if the V/J assignment was weak (E-value above 1e-6), the CDR3 was missing, or the read contained stop codons, out-of-frame junctions, or ambiguous translated residues. V3J clonotypes were defined by identical inferred V gene, J gene, and CDR3 amino acid sequence. The percentage overlap between two repertoires was calculated by dividing the number of shared unique clonotypes by the size of the smaller repertoire. Repertoire richness was assessed with RTK rarefaction, the Chao1 estimator, and Recon v2.1 estimates of unobserved clonotypes. For all TCRbeta clonotypes obtained by the gDNA method from several donors, generation probabilities were computed with OLGA. TCRdb took this table from immuneACCESS and kept in-frame rearrangements with V and J called. Such tables lack part of the clones; where checked against another copy, unresolved V genes explain under half of the gap, and the rest is unexplained. That table gives V, J and clone size, and the DNA gave D and trimming. The sample table lists 2 million to 2.5 million clones, around 95% of them with a count of one. More than 0.1% of the sample comes from the top ten.

Sequenced input: naive CD4+ T cells sorted from blood. Read against the paper, the sample's cell subset or site label means: CD45RA+ positively selected. This clonotype originated in a man between 18 and 29 years old in good health. The chain uses TRBV4-3 and TRBJ1-2, with TRBD1 matching 7 junction bases. DNA sequence: TGCGCCAGCAGCCAATCAGCAGGGGGTATCTATGGCTACACCTTC. Translated, this is CASSQSAGGIYGYTF.